This T cell receptor (beta chain) stems from a study of beta chain features in type 1 diabetes. Turning to the study itself: Similarity in age, gender and cell yields was seen between patients and healthy donors.

This CDR3 is 13 amino acids long. CDR1 GTSNPN and CDR2 SVGIG come from the germline V gene (reference sequence). Isolation of CD4+ naive, central memory, regulatory and stem cell-like memory cells was achieved by sorting via CD45RO/CCR7/CD25/CD127/CD95/CD27. Purities over 98% were achieved in all sorted populations. Of the isolated RNA, all was reverse transcribed, and so the sequenced material was expressed TCRB transcripts. TCRdb's table, derived via immunoSEQ multiplex PCR, lists solely in-frame clones and lacks some. The profile shows under 400,000 clones, 12% to 15% of them singletons. The TCR originated in a man aged 25 to 40 in good health. The chain employs TRBV30 and TRBJ2-3; possible D gene TRBD2, 5 bases. The sample comprised central memory CD4+ T cells from blood. CDR3 in DNA: TGTGCTCGCACGGCGGGCGACACAGATACGCAGTATTTT. Its translation: CARTAGDTDTQYF. Full variable domain (outside the CDR3, taken from reference TRBV30 and TRBJ2-3): SQTIHQWPATLVQPVGSPLSLECTVEGTSNPNLYWYRQAAGRGLQLLFYSVGIGQISSEVPQNLSASRPQDRQFILSSKKLLLSDSGFYLCARTAGDTDTQYFGPGTRLTVL.